These 24 T cell receptor beta chains came from one sample sequenced in a study of CD8 T cells in ankylosing spondylitis. TCRdb processed the 5' RACE reads anew with MiXCR; each CDR3 protein has one entry. Of around 30,000 distinct CDR3 sequences listed, 14% are singletons. The sequenced material came from blood. The source of these receptors is a male donor with ankylosing spondylitis or in good health (not recorded which).

The V and J genes are TRBV9 and TRBJ2-2; maybe TRBD2 (5 bases). With 3 bases removed from V and 1 base from J, the gap between germline ends came to 10 bases. Germline V CDR1 and CDR2: SGDLS, YYNGEE. The CDR3 consists of 15 residues. CDR3 DNA sequence: TGTGCCAGCAGCGCCGACGGGATGAACACCGGGGAGCTGTTTTTT. Residues: CASSADGMNTGELFF.

The chain uses TRBV20-1 and TRBJ2-1, with TRBD2 matching over 11 bases. V lost 4 bases and J lost 3; bases outside the gene matches: 2. Germline values: CDR1 DFQATT, CDR2 SNEGSKA (reference sequence). The CDR3 has 14 amino acids. CDR3 DNA: TGCAGTGCTAAGACTAGCGGGGACTACAATGAGCAGTTCTTC. This translates into CSAKTSGDYNEQFF.

In this sample, this clonotype turned up a few times. The chain joins TRBV2 to TRBJ2-3; D not certain. This CDR3 has 14 residues. The germline V gene has CDR1 SNHLY and CDR2 FYNNEI. The ends were cut back, 5 bases at V and 4 bases at J, with 13 bases in the middle. The CDR3 is CASSWLSKSDTQYF. The CDR3 DNA is TGTGCCAGCAGTTGGCTCAGCAAGTCAGATACGCAGTATTTT.

There are a few counts of this clonotype. The V call is TRBV28, the J call TRBJ2-3; TRBD2 aligns across 9 bases. Germline V CDR1 and CDR2: MDHEN, SYDVKM. Losses at the gene ends were 5 bases for V and 5 bases for J; bases not matched to a gene: 11. This CDR3 region has 16 residues. CDR3 coding DNA: TGTGCCAGCAGTCCCCCGGGCGGGGGGGCCGGAGATACGCAGTATTTT. This encodes CASSPPGGGAGDTQYF.

This chain links TRBV5-1 with TRBJ2-2; 9 nucleotides match TRBD1. V was pared by 5 bases and J by 1 base, with 3 bases of the junction left unmatched. CDR1 and CDR2 from the germline V gene are SGHRS and YFSETQ. This CDR3 is 15 amino acids long. CDR3 DNA sequence: TGCGCCAGCAGACGACAGGGGGAGAACACCGGGGAGCTGTTTTTT. Residues: CASRRQGENTGELFF.

A few counts support this clonotype. The chain links TRBV12-3 or TRBV12-4 to TRBJ2-2, with D hard to call. This CDR3 is built from 12 residues. Trimming pared 5 bases from V and 6 bases from J, leaving 7 bases between. The CDR3 DNA reads as TGTGCCAGCAGTCAGCCTGCCGGGGAGCTGTTTTTT. Translation gives CASSQPAGELFF.

This clonotype has just a few counts. The chain has TRBV20-1 and TRBJ2-7; D possibly corresponds to TRBD2 (5 bases). This CDR3 region has 11 residues. The germline CDR1 and CDR2 sequences are DFQATT and SNEGSKA (reference sequence). Trimming removed 6 bases at V and 7 bases at J, with 13 bases between. CDR3 loop: CSAQSEGEQYF. The CDR3 region has the DNA TGCAGTGCCCAAAGCGAGGGAGAGCAGTACTTC.

The chain joins TRBV28 to TRBJ1-1, with D maybe TRBD1 (6 bases). This CDR3 region has 14 residues. From germline, CDR1 is MDHEN and CDR2 SYDVKM. Trimming pared 1 base from V and 6 bases from J, leaving 12 bases between. The CDR3 DNA reads TGTGCCAGCAGTTTATTTTCAGGGGCCCCTGAAGCTTTCTTT. This codes for CASSLFSGAPEAFF.

The chain has TRBV3-1 and TRBJ2-1, with 7 bases lining up with TRBD2. The CDR3 runs 18 residues. The germline V gene encodes CDR1 LGHDT and CDR2 YNNKEL (reference sequence). V lost 4 bases, J lost 0 bases, and 12 bases stayed unmatched. CDR3 region: CASSLRLERGFSYNEQFF. As DNA, the CDR3 is TGTGCCAGCAGCCTAAGACTAGAGCGGGGATTCTCCTACAATGAGCAGTTCTTC.

The chain joins TRBV20-1 to TRBJ1-4; D might be TRBD1 (5 bases). This CDR3 has 14 amino acids. Germline V lookup: CDR1 DFQATT, CDR2 SNEGSKA (reference sequence). Trimming cost V 6 bases and J 5 bases, with 16 bases left between them. The CDR3 loop reads CSACDYGGNEKLFF. CDR3 coding DNA: TGCAGTGCGTGCGACTATGGGGGGAATGAAAAACTGTTTTTT.

The CDR3 nucleotides are TGCAGCGTTGGGGGCGGAAACACCATATATTTT. It is translated as CSVGGGNTIYF. This rearrangement joins TRBV29-1 to TRBJ1-3; weak D call: TRBD1 (5 bases). Trimming took off 4 bases at V and 4 bases at J, with 5 bases between the two ends. CDR1 SQVTM and CDR2 ANQGSEA come from the germline V gene. The CDR3 runs 11 residues.

This clonotype was picked up a small number of times. This sequence joins TRBV5-1 and TRBJ2-3; 9 positions agree with TRBD1. The CDR3 spans 15 residues. The ends lost 1 base at V and 4 bases at J; junction bases unmatched: 4. Germline V gene sequence: CDR1 SGHRS, CDR2 YFSETQ. CDR3 loop: CASSLLGQGADTQYF. CDR3 sequence (DNA): TGCGCCAGCAGCTTGCTGGGACAGGGAGCAGATACGCAGTATTTT.

This clonotype was observed a few times. The rearrangement uses TRBV7-9 and TRBJ1-1; 10 bases are a match to TRBD1. V lost 2 bases to trimming and J lost 1 base; unmatched junction nucleotides: 4. The germline gives CDR1 SEHNR, CDR2 FQNEAQ (reference sequence). The CDR3 is 16 amino acids. This CDR3 is CASSLLRQGANTEAFF. CDR3 bases: TGTGCCAGCAGCTTACTTCGACAGGGGGCGAACACTGAAGCTTTCTTT.

The chain is built from TRBV28 and TRBJ2-7, with D tentatively TRBD1 (5 bases). The CDR3 covers 12 residues. Deletions cut 7 bases from V and 3 bases from J, with 10 bases between. CDR1 and CDR2 (germline): MDHEN, SYDVKM. The CDR3 spells CASTGQGYEQYV. For the CDR3, the DNA is TGTGCCAGCACTGGGCAGGGCTACGAGCAGTACGTC.

This clonotype was detected a few times. CDR3 DNA sequence: TGTGCCAGCAGTCTTCAGGGCTACGAGCAGTACTTC. Encoded protein: CASSLQGYEQYF. The rearrangement joins TRBV12-3 or TRBV12-4 to TRBJ2-7; weak D call: TRBD1 (5 bases). The CDR3 contains 12 residues. Trimming removed 5 bases at V and 3 bases at J, with 8 bases between.

A few counts support this clonotype. V usage is TRBV29-1 and J usage is TRBJ1-1; D possibly corresponds to TRBD1 (5 bases). Trimming left V 5 bases short and J 4 bases short, with 20 bases between. Germline lookup yields CDR1 SQVTM and CDR2 ANQGSEA. This CDR3 has 15 residues. CDR3 nucleotides: TGCAGCGTTCCTGGGACCGGCGCTTGGGCCACTGAAGCTTTCTTT. The encoded protein is CSVPGTGAWATEAFF.

The chain employs TRBV21-1 and TRBJ2-7; the D call in the table, TRBD2, was not verified against the DNA. TRBV21-1 is a documented pseudogene. The CDR3 loop spans 11 amino acids. The CDR3 sequence: CASSMTSKQYV. As DNA, the CDR3 is TGTGCCAGCAGCATGACTAGTAAGCAGTACGTC.

The table lists this clonotype with a few counts. The chain is built from TRBV25-1 and TRBJ2-4, with TRBD1 matching over 8 bases. V lost 4 bases to trimming and J lost 3 bases; unmatched junction nucleotides: 14. Germline V lookup: CDR1 MGHDK, CDR2 SYGVNS. This CDR3 comprises 18 residues. In DNA form, the CDR3 reads TGTGCCAGCAGTGGACTACTGGGACAGGCGGGTGGCAAAAACATTCAGTACTTC. This gives the protein CASSGLLGQAGGKNIQYF.

The genes are TRBV27 and TRBJ2-7; D not certain. Germline V gene lookup returns CDR1 MNHEY and CDR2 SMNVEV (reference sequence). This CDR3 is 10 amino acids long. Trimming pared 2 bases from V and 5 bases from J, leaving 1 base between. The CDR3 is CASSLNEQYF. The CDR3 nucleotides are TGTGCCAGCAGTTTAAACGAGCAGTACTTC.

The genes are TRBV5-1 and TRBJ2-2; D call uncertain. From germline, CDR1 is SGHRS and CDR2 YFSETQ. V lost 3 bases and J 6 bases, leaving 9 bases between the germline ends. This CDR3 spans 13 amino acids. The CDR3 reads CASSSTRPGELFF. The CDR3 nucleotides read TGCGCCAGCAGCTCCACTCGGCCCGGGGAGCTGTTTTTT.

V gene TRBV6-1 combines with J gene TRBJ2-2; TRBD1 might be the D (5 bases). This CDR3 spans 15 amino acids. Germline lookup yields CDR1 MNHNS and CDR2 SASEGT. The V end lost 7 bases, the J end lost 3 bases, and 15 bases lay between the germline ends. The CDR3 region has the DNA TGTGCCAGCACCAGTAACAGGCCCGACACCGGGGAGCTGTTTTTT. Its protein is CASTSNRPDTGELFF.

The CDR3 loop reads CAISDGYIQYF. The DNA for the CDR3 is TGTGCCATCAGTGACGGGTACATTCAGTACTTC. The chain carries TRBV10-3 and TRBJ2-4; D is unresolved. The V and J ends lost 3 bases and 8 bases respectively, with 5 bases between them. The CDR3 length is 11 residues. From germline, CDR1 is ENHRY and CDR2 SYGVKD.

The chain links TRBV4-3 to TRBJ2-5, with D perhaps TRBD1 (6 bases). From germline, CDR1 is LGHNA and CDR2 YSLEER. The V gene lost 3 bases and the J gene lost 5 bases, with 16 bases spanning the gap. The CDR3 covers 15 residues. For the CDR3, the DNA is TGCGCCAGCAGCCAGGACTCACACAGGGTCGAGACCCAGTACTTC. Translation: CASSQDSHRVETQYF.

V and J are TRBV4-2 and TRBJ1-5, with D perhaps TRBD1 (5 bases). Germline loops: CDR1 LGHNA, CDR2 YNFKEQ. CDR3 length equals 17 residues. Trimming took off 0 bases at V and 3 bases at J, with 15 bases between the two ends. Here the CDR3 DNA reads TGTGCCAGCAGCCAAGATTCGGGGGGGACGGACAATCAGCCCCAGCATTTT. It encodes CASSQDSGGTDNQPQHF.